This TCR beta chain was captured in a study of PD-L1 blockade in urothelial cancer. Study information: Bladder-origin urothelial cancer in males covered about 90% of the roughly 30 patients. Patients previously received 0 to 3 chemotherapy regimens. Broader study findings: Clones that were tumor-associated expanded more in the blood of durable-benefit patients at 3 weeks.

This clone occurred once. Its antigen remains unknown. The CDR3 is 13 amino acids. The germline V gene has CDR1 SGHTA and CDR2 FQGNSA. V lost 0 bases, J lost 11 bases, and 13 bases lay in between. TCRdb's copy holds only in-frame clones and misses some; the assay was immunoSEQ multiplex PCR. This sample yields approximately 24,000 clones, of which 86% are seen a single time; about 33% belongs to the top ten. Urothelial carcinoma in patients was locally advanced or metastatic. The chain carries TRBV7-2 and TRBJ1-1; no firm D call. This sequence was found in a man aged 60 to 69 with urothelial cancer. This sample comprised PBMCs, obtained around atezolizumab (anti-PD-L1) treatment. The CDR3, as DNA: TGTGCCAGCAGCTTAGCTAGGCAGGATAGGGCTTTCTTT. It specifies CASSLARQDRAFF.